This T cell receptor (beta chain) was profiled in a study of T cell changes during pregnancy in multiple sclerosis. Germline lookup yields CDR1 SGHNT and CDR2 YYREEE (reference sequence). V was shortened by 4 bases and J by 3 bases, with 15 bases between the two germline ends. This CDR3 is built from 15 residues. Repertoires were generated with immunoSEQ multiplex PCR, while TCRdb's copy carries only in-frame clones and drops some. The sample comprises about 120,000 clones, around 93% of which are singletons, and approximately 6.3% rests with the top ten. The source is a female donor with multiple sclerosis, enrolled in a pregnancy study. Sample: peripheral blood, taken before pregnancy. The V gene is TRBV5-4, the J gene TRBJ2-3; weak D call: TRBD2 (5 bases). The CDR3 protein is CASSPEGSATDTQYF. In DNA form, the CDR3 reads TGTGCCAGCAGCCCCGAAGGGAGTGCGACAGATACGCAGTATTTT.